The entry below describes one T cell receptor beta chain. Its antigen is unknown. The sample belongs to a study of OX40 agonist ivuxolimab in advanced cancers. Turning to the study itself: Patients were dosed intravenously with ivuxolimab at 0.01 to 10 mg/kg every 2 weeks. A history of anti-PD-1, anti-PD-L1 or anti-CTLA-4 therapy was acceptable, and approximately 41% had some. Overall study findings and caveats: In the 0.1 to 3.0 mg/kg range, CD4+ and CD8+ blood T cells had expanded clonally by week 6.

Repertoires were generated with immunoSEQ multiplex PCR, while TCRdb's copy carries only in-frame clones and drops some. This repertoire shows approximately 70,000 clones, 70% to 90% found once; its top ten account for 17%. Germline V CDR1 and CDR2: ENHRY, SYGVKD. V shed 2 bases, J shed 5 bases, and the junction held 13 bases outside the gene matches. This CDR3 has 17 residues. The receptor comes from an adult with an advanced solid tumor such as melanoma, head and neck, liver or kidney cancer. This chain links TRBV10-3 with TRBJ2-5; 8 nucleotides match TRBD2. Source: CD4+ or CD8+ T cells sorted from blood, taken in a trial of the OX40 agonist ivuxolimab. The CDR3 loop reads CAISEGVSGPGGETQYF. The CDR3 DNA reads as TGTGCCATCAGTGAGGGGGTTTCAGGACCGGGAGGGGAGACCCAGTACTTC.